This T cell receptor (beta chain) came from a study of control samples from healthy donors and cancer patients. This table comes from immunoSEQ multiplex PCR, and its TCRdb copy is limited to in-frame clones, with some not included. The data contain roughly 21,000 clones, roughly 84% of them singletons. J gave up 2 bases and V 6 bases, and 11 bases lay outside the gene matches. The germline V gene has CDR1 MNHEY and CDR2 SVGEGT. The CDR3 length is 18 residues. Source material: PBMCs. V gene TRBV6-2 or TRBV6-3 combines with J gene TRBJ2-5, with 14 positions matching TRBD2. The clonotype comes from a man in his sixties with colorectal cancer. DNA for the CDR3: TGTGCCAGCAGCACCGGGACTAGCGGGGGAATAATACAAGAGACCCAGTACTTC. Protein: CASSTGTSGGIIQETQYF.